The rows below give T cell receptor beta chains drawn from one sample of a study of cytomegalovirus exposure and HLA in healthy donors. TCRdb keeps only in-frame clones here, not all; method: immunoSEQ multiplex PCR. The sample gives around 150,000 clones, 60% to 85% of which show up once; around 2.1% is in the top ten. Sequencing was performed on PBMCs. Receptors originate from a man aged 45 to 65 in good health and CMV-seropositive. Both conserved end residues are part of each CDR3. A D gene is named only where the DNA matches it firmly. Only some rows state a clone size, as once, few, many or a class for expanded clones.

J gene | clone size | D gene | V gene | CDR3 protein | CDR3 DNA
TRBJ2-1 | few | TRBD1 | TRBV7-2 | CASSVGGTGINEQFF | TGTGCCAGCAGCGTTGGTGGGACAGGGATCAATGAGCAGTTCTTC
TRBJ2-7 | - | - | TRBV2 | CASRDFSYEQYF | TGTGCCAGCAGAGACTTCTCCTACGAGCAGTACTTC
TRBJ2-3 | - | TRBD1 | TRBV6-4 | CASGQGVTDTQYF | TGTGCCAGCGGACAGGGTGTCACAGATACGCAGTATTTT
TRBJ2-6 | - | - | TRBV5-1 | CASERGLSSGANVLTF | TGCGCCAGCGAAAGGGGTCTGAGCTCTGGGGCCAACGTCCTGACTTTC
TRBJ1-6 | - | - | TRBV27 | CASSDEQGRFHSPLHF | TGTGCCAGCAGTGATGAACAGGGTAGATTCCATTCACCCCTCCACTTT
TRBJ1-1 | - | - | TRBV11-3 | CASSLVSRREESKTEAFF | TGTGCCAGCAGCTTAGTATCGCGTCGTGAGGAGAGTAAAACTGAAGCTTTCTTT
TRBJ2-5 | - | TRBD2 | TRBV5-6 | CASSFGTSETQYF | TGTGCCAGCAGCTTTGGGACTAGCGAGACCCAGTACTTC
TRBJ2-5 | - | TRBD2 | TRBV19 | CASSISSGGFQETQYF | TGTGCCAGTAGTATATCTAGCGGGGGTTTCCAAGAGACCCAGTACTTC
TRBJ2-7 | - | TRBD1 | TRBV5-1 | CASSLNAAGGNYEQYF | TGCGCCAGCAGCTTGAATGCTGCAGGGGGTAACTACGAGCAGTACTTC
TRBJ2-7 | - | - | TRBV10-2 | CASSTVVTDFYEQYF | TGCGCCAGCAGTACCGTCGTAACAGATTTCTACGAGCAGTACTTC
TRBJ1-1 | - | - | TRBV7-9 | CASSLGGLHTEAFF | TGTGCCAGCAGCTTAGGGGGGCTGCACACTGAAGCTTTCTTT
TRBJ2-3 | - | TRBD2 | TRBV7-8 | CASRLTSVADTQYF | TGTGCCAGCAGATTGACTAGCGTCGCAGATACGCAGTATTTT
TRBJ2-7 | - | TRBD1 | TRBV19 | CASSATRDREWYEQYF | TGTGCCAGTAGCGCCACCCGGGACAGGGAGTGGTACGAGCAGTACTTC
TRBJ1-1 | - | TRBD1 | TRBV29-1 | CSVAGTGVMNTEAFF | TGCAGCGTTGCGGGGACAGGGGTTATGAACACTGAAGCTTTCTTT
TRBJ2-1 | few | - | TRBV6-1 | CASRSQGDEQFF | TGTGCCAGCCGAAGCCAGGGCGATGAGCAGTTCTTC
TRBJ2-6 | - | - | TRBV9 | CASSVDPVTGANVLTF | TGTGCCAGCAGCGTAGATCCGGTAACTGGGGCCAACGTCCTGACTTTC
TRBJ1-1 | - | TRBD1 | TRBV6-6 | CASREPGQGRAFF | TGTGCCAGCAGGGAACCGGGACAGGGACGAGCTTTCTTT
TRBJ1-4 | - | - | TRBV5-4 | CASSLAGGPANEKLFF | TGTGCCAGCAGCTTGGCGGGGGGGCCGGCTAATGAAAAACTGTTTTTT
TRBJ1-2 | - | - | TRBV27 | CASSLLGREGYGYTF | TGTGCCAGCAGTTTATTAGGCAGGGAGGGCTATGGCTACACCTTC
TRBJ2-1 | once | - | TRBV6-5 | CASSYNTLNEQFF | TGTGCCAGCAGTTACAACACCCTCAATGAGCAGTTCTTC
TRBJ2-5 | - | TRBD1 | TRBV30 | CAWSLTGTVKETQYF | TGTGCCTGGAGTCTGACAGGGACAGTCAAAGAGACCCAGTACTTC
TRBJ2-7 | - | TRBD1 | TRBV18 | CASSPTRTGSAYEQYF | TGTGCCAGCTCACCAACCCGGACAGGTTCCGCCTACGAGCAGTACTTC